This section outlines one TCR beta chain sequence together with its context. This sample was taken from a study of blood T cell repertoires in COVID-19. Study summary: T cells, B-cell-depleted T cells, or PBMCs provided the cDNA or gDNA that served as material.

Germline-derived CDR1 and CDR2 are KGHDR and SFDVKD. V was clipped by 4 bases and J by 0 bases, with 14 bases between them. The CDR3 sequence is 17 residues long. As handled by the study authors: Amplification from reference gene primers served as the basis for estimated nucleated cell counts. TCRdb's table, derived via immunoSEQ multiplex PCR, lists solely in-frame clones and lacks some. V and J calls and clone size are as listed in that table; D and trimming were resolved from the DNA. The sample lists fewer than 90,000 clones, about 91% occurring once. The material sequenced was peripheral blood. This receptor was identified in a man in his 60s with acute or convalescent COVID-19. This chain uses TRBV24-1 with TRBJ1-4; a possible D gene is TRBD1 (6 bases). The DNA of the CDR3 is TGTGCCACCAGTGACCCGGACAGACCTGCAACTAATGAAAAACTGTTTTTT. This encodes CATSDPDRPATNEKLFF.